The clone carrying this T cell receptor (beta chain) showed up just a few times. Its antigen is not identified. Germline-derived CDR1 and CDR2 are SNHLY and FYNNEI. The CDR3 loop spans 14 amino acids. V was pared by 5 bases and J by 5 bases, with 6 bases of the junction left unmatched. The data derive from a study of beta chain features in type 1 diabetes. General study results and limits: High TCR expression in some cells could lead to their over-representation in cDNA sequencing.

The whole isolated RNA underwent reverse transcription, so sequencing captured expressed TCRB transcripts. Sequenced by immunoSEQ multiplex PCR; TCRdb stores in-frame clones only, minus some. Altogether almost 350,000 clones are present, roughly a fifth being singletons, with the ten largest covering under 0.05%. Sequenced sample: naive CD4+ T cells from blood. The chain uses TRBV2 and TRBJ1-2; 9 bases agree with TRBD1. This TCR came from a woman aged 18-29 years in good health. CDR3 nucleotides: TGTGCCAGCAGTTTTCAACAGGGGGCGTATGGCTACACCTTC. Protein: CASSFQQGAYGYTF. Full variable domain (missing parts from reference TRBV2 and TRBJ1-2): EPEVTQTPSHQVTQMGQEVILRCVPISNHLYFYWYRQILGQKVEFLVSFYNNEISEKSEIFDDQFSVERPDGSNFTLKIRSTKLEDSAMYFCASSFQQGAYGYTFGSGTRLTVV.